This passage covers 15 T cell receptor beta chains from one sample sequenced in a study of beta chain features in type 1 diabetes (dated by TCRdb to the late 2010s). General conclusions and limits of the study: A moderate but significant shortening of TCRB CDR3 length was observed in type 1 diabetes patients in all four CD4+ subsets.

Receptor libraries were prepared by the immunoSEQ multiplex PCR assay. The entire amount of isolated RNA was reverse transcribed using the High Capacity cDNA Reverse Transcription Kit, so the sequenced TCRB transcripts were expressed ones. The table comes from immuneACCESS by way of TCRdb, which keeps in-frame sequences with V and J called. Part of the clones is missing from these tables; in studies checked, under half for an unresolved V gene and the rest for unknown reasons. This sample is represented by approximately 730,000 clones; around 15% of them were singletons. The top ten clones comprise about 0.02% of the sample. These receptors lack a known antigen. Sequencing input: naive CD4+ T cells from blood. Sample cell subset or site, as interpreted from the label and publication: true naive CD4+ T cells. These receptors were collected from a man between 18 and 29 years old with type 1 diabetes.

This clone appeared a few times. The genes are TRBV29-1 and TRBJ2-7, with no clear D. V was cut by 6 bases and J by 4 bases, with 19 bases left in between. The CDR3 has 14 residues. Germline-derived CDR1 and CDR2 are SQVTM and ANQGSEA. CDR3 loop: CSVFFYQSPYEQYF. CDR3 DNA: TGCAGCGTATTTTTCTACCAGAGTCCATACGAGCAGTACTTC.

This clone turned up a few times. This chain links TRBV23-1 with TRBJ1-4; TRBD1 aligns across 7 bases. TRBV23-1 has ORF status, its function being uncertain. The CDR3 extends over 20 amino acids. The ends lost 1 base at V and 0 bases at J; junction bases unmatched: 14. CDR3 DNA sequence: TGCGCCAGCAGTCAATGGGGACAGAACTCATCTACAGCAACTAATGAAAAACTGTTTTTT. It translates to CASSQWGQNSSTATNEKLFF.

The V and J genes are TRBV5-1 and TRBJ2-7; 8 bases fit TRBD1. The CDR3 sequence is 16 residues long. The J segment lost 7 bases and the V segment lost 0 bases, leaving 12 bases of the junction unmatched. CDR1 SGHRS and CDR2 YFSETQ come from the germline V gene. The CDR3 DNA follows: TGCGCCAGCAGCTTGGATGCAGGGGGCTTTCGGGGAGAGCAGTACTTC. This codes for CASSLDAGGFRGEQYF.

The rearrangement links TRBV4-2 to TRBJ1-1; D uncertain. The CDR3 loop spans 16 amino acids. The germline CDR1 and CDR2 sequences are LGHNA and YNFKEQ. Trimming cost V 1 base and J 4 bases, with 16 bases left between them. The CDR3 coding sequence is TGTGCCAGCAGCCAAGTCCCCCAGGAGAGGAGCACTGAAGCTTTCTTT. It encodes CASSQVPQERSTEAFF.

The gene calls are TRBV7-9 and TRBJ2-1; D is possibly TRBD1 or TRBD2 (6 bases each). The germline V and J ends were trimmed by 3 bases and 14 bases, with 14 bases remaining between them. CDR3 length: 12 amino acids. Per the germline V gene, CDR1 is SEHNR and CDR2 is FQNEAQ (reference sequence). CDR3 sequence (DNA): TGTGCCAGCAGCTTGGCCGGGGGCGCGGAGTTCTTC. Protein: CASSLAGGAEFF.

Here the CDR3 reads CAWIRRDREVNSPLHF. In DNA, the CDR3 is TGTGCCTGGATACGGCGGGACAGGGAGGTTAATTCACCCCTCCACTTT. This rearrangement joins TRBV30 to TRBJ1-6; 9 nucleotides match TRBD1. V gave up 4 bases and J gave up 6 bases; unmatched junction bases: 10. The CDR3 has 16 amino acids. CDR1 GTSNPN and CDR2 SVGIG come from the germline V gene (reference sequence).

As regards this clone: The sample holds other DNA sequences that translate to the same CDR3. For the CDR3, the DNA is TGTGCCAGCAGTTACTCGGGGGGGGCGTACAATGAGCAGTTCTTC. This translates into CASSYSGGAYNEQFF. V usage is TRBV6-5 and J usage is TRBJ2-1; maybe TRBD2 (7 bases). Germline CDR1 is MNHEY and CDR2 is SVGAGI. The CDR3 contains 15 residues. The V end lost 0 bases, the J end lost 4 bases, and 10 bases lay between the germline ends.

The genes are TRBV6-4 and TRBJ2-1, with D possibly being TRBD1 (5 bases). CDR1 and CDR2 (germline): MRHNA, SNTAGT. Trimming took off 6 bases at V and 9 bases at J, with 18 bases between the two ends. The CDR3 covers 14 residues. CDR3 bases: TGTGCCAGCAGCCCCGACAGCCCTAGGGGTGAGCAGTTCTTC. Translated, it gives CASSPDSPRGEQFF.

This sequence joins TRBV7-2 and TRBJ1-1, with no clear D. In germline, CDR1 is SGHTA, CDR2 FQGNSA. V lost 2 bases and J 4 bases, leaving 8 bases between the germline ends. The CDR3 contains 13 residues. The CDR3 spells CASSLRLVTEAFF. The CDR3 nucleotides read TGTGCCAGCAGCTTAAGGCTAGTCACTGAAGCTTTCTTT.

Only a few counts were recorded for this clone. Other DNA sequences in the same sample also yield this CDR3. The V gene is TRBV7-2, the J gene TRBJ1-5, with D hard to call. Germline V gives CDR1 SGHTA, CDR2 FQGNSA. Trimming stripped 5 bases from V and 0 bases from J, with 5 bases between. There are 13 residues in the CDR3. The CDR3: CASSPDSNQPQHF. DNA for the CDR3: TGTGCCAGCAGCCCAGATAGCAATCAGCCCCAGCATTTT.

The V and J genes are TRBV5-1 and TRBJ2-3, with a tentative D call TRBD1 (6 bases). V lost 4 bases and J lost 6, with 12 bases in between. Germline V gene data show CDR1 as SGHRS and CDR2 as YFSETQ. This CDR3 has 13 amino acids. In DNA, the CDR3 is TGCGCCAGCAGCCCTAACAGGGAGGATACGCAGTATTTT. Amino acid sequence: CASSPNREDTQYF.

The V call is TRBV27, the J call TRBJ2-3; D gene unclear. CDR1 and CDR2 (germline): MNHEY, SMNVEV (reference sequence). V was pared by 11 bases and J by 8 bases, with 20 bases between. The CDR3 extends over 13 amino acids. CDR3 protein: CACSAGRSTTQYF. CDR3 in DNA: TGTGCCTGCTCCGCCGGACGATCTACTACGCAGTATTTT.

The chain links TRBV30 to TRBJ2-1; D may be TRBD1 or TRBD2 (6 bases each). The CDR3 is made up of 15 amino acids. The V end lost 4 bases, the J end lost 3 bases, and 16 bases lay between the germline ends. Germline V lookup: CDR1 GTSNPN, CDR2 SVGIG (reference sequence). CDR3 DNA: TGTGCCTGGACCGCCTTGGGGGGCGTCTACAATGAGCAGTTCTTC. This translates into CAWTALGGVYNEQFF.

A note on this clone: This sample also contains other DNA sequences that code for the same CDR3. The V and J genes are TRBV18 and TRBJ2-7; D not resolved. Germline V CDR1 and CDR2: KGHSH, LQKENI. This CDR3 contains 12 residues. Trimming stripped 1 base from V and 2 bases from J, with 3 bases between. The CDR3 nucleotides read TGTGCCAGCTCACCACAAACCTACGAGCAGTACTTC. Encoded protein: CASSPQTYEQYF.

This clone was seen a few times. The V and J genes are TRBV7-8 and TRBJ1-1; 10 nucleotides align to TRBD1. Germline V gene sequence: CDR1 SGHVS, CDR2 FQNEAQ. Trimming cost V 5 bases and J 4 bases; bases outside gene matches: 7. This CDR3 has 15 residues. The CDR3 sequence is CASSPRQGALTEAFF. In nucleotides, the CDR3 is TGTGCCAGCAGCCCGCGACAGGGGGCGCTCACTGAAGCTTTCTTT.